Following are 12 T cell receptor beta chains from one sample sequenced in a study of a mutant IDH1 vaccine in newly diagnosed glioma. The time point: baseline, week 1 (first vaccination visit). Treatment of the sample: pre-vaccination baseline after standard-of-care therapy. The protocol was immunoSEQ multiplex PCR, while the TCRdb copy is restricted to in-frame clones and leaves out a portion. The data show around 100,000 clones, over 75% seen once. The starting material was PBMCs, obtained from a glioma patient treated with radiotherapy, temozolomide or both. These receptors originate from a man aged 40-49 years with glioma. Some clones in this sample may be carry-over from other donors' samples.

This clone was seen more than once but under ten times. This chain links TRBV7-9 with TRBJ1-5; D is unclear. The CDR3 totals 13 residues. The germline V gene has CDR1 SEHNR and CDR2 FQNEAQ (reference sequence). V gave up 5 bases and J gave up 4 bases, with 9 bases separating them. The CDR3 sequence is CASSPLPNQPQHF. The CDR3 coding sequence is TGTGCCAGCAGCCCGCTTCCGAATCAGCCCCAGCATTTT.

V is TRBV7-8 and J is TRBJ2-2, with TRBD2 identical over 13 bases. CDR1 SGHVS and CDR2 FQNEAQ come from the germline V gene. This CDR3 comprises 18 residues. The V and J ends lost 4 bases and 0 bases, in that order; junction bases with no gene match: 5. The CDR3 protein is CASSSRLAGGTNTGELFF. CDR3 nucleotides: TGTGCCAGCAGCTCCCGACTAGCGGGGGGAACGAACACCGGGGAGCTGTTTTTT.

The genes are TRBV29-1 and TRBJ2-5; D may be TRBD2 (6 bases). The CDR3 is 12 residues long. V gave up 7 bases and J gave up 1 base, with 10 bases separating them. Germline-derived CDR1 and CDR2 are SQVTM and ANQGSEA. CDR3: CSAGLPQETQYF. The DNA for the CDR3 is TGCAGCGCGGGACTGCCCCAAGAGACCCAGTACTTC.

The CDR3 nucleotides are TGTGCCAGCAGCCCGGACGGAGCTGGGGCCAACGTCCTGACTTTC. Translating it yields CASSPDGAGANVLTF. The J gene is TRBJ2-6, the V gene TRBV11-2; unclear D gene. This CDR3 has 15 amino acids. Germline loops: CDR1 SGHAT, CDR2 FQNNGV. Trimming cost V 5 bases and J 2 bases, with 10 bases left between them.

V is TRBV9 and J is TRBJ1-3; D call uncertain. The V end lost 0 bases, the J end lost 4 bases, and 8 bases lay between the germline ends. This CDR3 contains 14 residues. Germline V gives CDR1 SGDLS, CDR2 YYNGEE. The CDR3 region has the DNA TGTGCCAGCAGCGTAGTCCCAGCGGGAAACACCATATATTTT. Translated, it gives CASSVVPAGNTIYF.

The rearrangement links TRBV7-2 to TRBJ1-4; D not resolved. CDR3 length equals 15 residues. Trimming removed 5 bases from V and 8 bases from J, with 18 bases in between. CDR1 and CDR2 (germline): SGHTA, FQGNSA. The CDR3 bases are TGTGCCAGCAGCCTCAGACGCGGGCGATTAGAAAAACTGTTTTTT. This sequence encodes CASSLRRGRLEKLFF.

The chain links TRBV6-6 to TRBJ2-3; tentatively, D is TRBD1 (6 bases). CDR3 length: 15 amino acids. Germline assignment: CDR1 MNHNY and CDR2 SVGAGI (reference sequence). Trimming took 6 bases from V and 2 from J, leaving 15 bases between them. CDR3 protein: CASSPDRDYTDTQYF. CDR3 coding DNA: TGTGCCAGCAGCCCGGACAGAGACTACACAGATACGCAGTATTTT.

This chain links TRBV13 with TRBJ2-7; either TRBD1 or TRBD2 may fit D (5 bases each). The CDR3 has 14 amino acids. V lost 5 bases and J lost 6, with 17 bases in between. CDR1 and CDR2 (germline): PRHDT, FYEKMQ (reference sequence). CDR3: CASSISRETGEQYF. The CDR3 DNA follows: TGTGCCAGCAGCATCAGCAGGGAGACGGGCGAGCAGTACTTC.

The rearrangement uses TRBV25-1 and TRBJ1-2, with D tentatively TRBD1 (5 bases). V was cut by 2 bases and J by 2 bases, with 6 bases left in between. The CDR3 extends over 13 amino acids. In germline, CDR1 is MGHDK, CDR2 SYGVNS. CDR3 sequence (DNA): TGTGCCAGCAGTGAAGCAGGGAACTATGGCTACACCTTC. It specifies CASSEAGNYGYTF.

This clone was found a few times. The chain carries TRBV15 and TRBJ1-5; TRBD1 might be the D (5 bases). The CDR3 contains 14 residues. V dropped 8 bases and J dropped 2 bases, with 13 bases sitting between them. CDR1 and CDR2 from the germline V gene are LNHNV and YYDKDF (reference sequence). The CDR3 DNA reads TGTGCCACCGGGCAGGGCGGTGGCAATCAGCCCCAGCATTTT. This codes for CATGQGGGNQPQHF.

The rearrangement joins TRBV10-1 to TRBJ1-2; D is ambiguous. Per germline, CDR1 WNHNN and CDR2 SYGVQD (reference sequence). Trimming took off 8 bases at V and 3 bases at J, with 7 bases between the two ends. The CDR3 totals 11 residues. CDR3 amino acids: CASGRYYGYTF. DNA of the CDR3: TGCGCCAGCGGGAGGTACTATGGCTACACCTTC.

Written as DNA, the CDR3 is TGTGCCAGCAGCGACCAGGGGTATCTCGTGGATACGCAGTATTTT. Protein: CASSDQGYLVDTQYF. The V call is TRBV14, the J call TRBJ2-3, with D possibly being TRBD1 (6 bases). CDR1 and CDR2 (germline): SGHDN, FVKESK. The CDR3 covers 15 residues. The V gene lost 5 bases and the J gene lost 6 bases, with 18 bases spanning the gap. The full variable domain, with the rest looked up from reference TRBV14 and TRBJ2-3, is EAGVTQFPSHSVIEKGQTVTLRCDPISGHDNLYWYRRVMGKEIKFLLHFVKESKQDESGMPNNRFLAERTGGTYSTLKVQPAELEDSGVYFCASSDQGYLVDTQYFGPGTRLTVL.